This is a list of T cell receptor beta chains from one sample in a study of blood T cell repertoires in COVID-19. This table comes from immunoSEQ multiplex PCR, and its TCRdb copy is limited to in-frame clones, with some not included. The data hold around 700,000 clones, with 90% observed a single time. The sequencing sample was made of peripheral blood. The receptors come from a woman between 18 and 30 years old with acute or convalescent COVID-19. The CDR3 runs from the conserved cysteine through the conserved F or W. A D gene is named only where the DNA matches it firmly. Only some rows state a clone size, as once, few, many or a class for expanded clones.

D gene	J gene	V gene	clone size	CDR3 protein	CDR3 DNA
TRBD2	TRBJ2-7	TRBV7-2	NA	CASSLGGGAGYEQYF	TGTGCCAGCAGCTTAGGCGGGGGGGCCGGTTACGAGCAGTACTTC
TRBD2	TRBJ2-3	TRBV27	NA	CASNSGVAGDPGVPTDTQYF	TGTGCCAGCAACTCCGGGGTAGCGGGGGACCCTGGGGTCCCGACAGATACGCAGTATTTT
TRBD2	TRBJ2-1	TRBV7-9	NA	CASSPLLAGGRYEQFF	TGTGCCAGCAGCCCACTACTAGCGGGGGGGCGATATGAGCAGTTCTTC
TRBD2	TRBJ2-1	TRBV3-1/TRBV3-2	NA	CASRISGGSGPKEQFF	TGTGCCAGCAGGATCAGCGGGGGGTCGGGCCCGAAAGAGCAGTTCTTC
NA	TRBJ1-3	TRBV7-2	NA	CASSLGPSSGNTIYF	TGTGCCAGCAGCTTAGGGCCCTCCTCTGGAAACACCATATATTTT
NA	TRBJ1-1	TRBV6-5	NA	CASSNREAGQAFF	TGTGCCAGCAGTAACCGGGAGGCTGGCCAGGCTTTCTTT
NA	TRBJ1-5	TRBV4-3	NA	CASSQGVNLVQPQHF	TGCGCCAGCAGCCAAGGAGTTAATCTGGTTCAGCCCCAGCATTTT
NA	TRBJ1-3	TRBV18	NA	CASSPADSFSGNTIYF	TGTGCCAGCTCACCAGCGGACTCCTTCTCTGGAAACACCATATATTTT
TRBD2	TRBJ2-3	TRBV7-2	once	CASSLGTRPITDTQYF	TGTGCCAGCAGCTTGGGGACTAGACCTATCACAGATACGCAGTATTTT
TRBD2	TRBJ2-2	TRBV5-1	NA	CASSFIAGGNTGELFF	TGCGCCAGCAGCTTTATAGCGGGGGGGAACACCGGGGAGCTGTTTTTT
TRBD1	TRBJ2-2	TRBV19	NA	CASSGRDRGTGELFF	TGTGCCAGTAGTGGCCGGGACAGGGGCACCGGGGAGCTGTTTTTT
TRBD1	TRBJ2-1	TRBV5-1	once	CASSPGQGRPYNEQFF	TGCGCCAGCAGCCCAGGACAGGGGCGTCCCTACAATGAGCAGTTCTTC
NA	TRBJ1-5	TRBV24-1	once	CATSDSQWVGRGVNQPQHF	TGTGCCACCAGTGATTCCCAGTGGGTGGGGCGTGGGGTCAATCAGCCCCAGCATTTT
NA	TRBJ2-7	TRBV10-3	NA	CAIRLDSSYEQYF	TGTGCCATCAGACTTGACAGTTCCTACGAGCAGTACTTC
TRBD1	TRBJ1-2	TRBV27	once	CASSPNRDSGGYTF	TGTGCCAGCAGCCCCAACCGGGACAGCGGGGGCTACACCTTC
NA	TRBJ1-2	TRBV5-1	NA	CASSLAGTGYTF	TGCGCCAGCAGCTTGGCTGGGACAGGCTACACCTTC
TRBD1	TRBJ1-4	TRBV5-1	once	CASSRDRVDEKLFF	TGCGCCAGCAGCCGGGACAGGGTAGATGAAAAACTGTTTTTT
TRBD1	TRBJ2-7	TRBV4-1	NA	CASSQEETGGYEQYF	TGCGCCAGCAGCCAAGAAGAGACAGGGGGCTACGAGCAGTACTTC
TRBD1	TRBJ2-4	TRBV27	NA	CASGTGGNIQYF	TGTGCCAGTGGGACAGGGGGAAACATTCAGTACTTC
NA	TRBJ1-5	TRBV7-9	NA	CASSLARNQPQHF	TGTGCCAGCAGCTTAGCGAGGAATCAGCCCCAGCATTTT
TRBD1	TRBJ1-4	TRBV7-9	NA	CASSVGGGGEKLFF	TGTGCCAGCAGCGTTGGAGGGGGCGGGGAAAAACTGTTTTTT
TRBD2	TRBJ2-1	TRBV7-6	NA	CASSSGGAAYNEQFF	TGTGCCAGCAGCTCCGGGGGGGCCGCCTACAATGAGCAGTTCTTC
NA	TRBJ2-1	TRBV29-1	NA	CSAGWGGTYNEQFF	TGCAGCGCCGGGTGGGGAGGAACCTACAATGAGCAGTTCTTC
NA	TRBJ1-1	TRBV21-1	NA	CASSKWVSDRVTEAFF	TGTGCCAGCAGCAAATGGGTCTCGGACAGGGTCACTGAAGCTTTCTTT
NA	TRBJ1-2	TRBV2	NA	CASKMGGDYGYTF	TGTGCCAGCAAAATGGGGGGGGACTATGGCTACACCTTC
TRBD2	TRBJ2-3	TRBV5-1	NA	CASSLGGAGGPLDTQYF	TGCGCCAGCAGCTTGGGTGGAGCGGGGGGGCCGTTAGATACGCAGTATTTT
NA	TRBJ2-2	TRBV18	NA	CASSPSPNTGELFF	TGTGCCAGCTCACCTAGCCCGAACACCGGGGAGCTGTTTTTT
NA	TRBJ2-1	TRBV9	NA	CASSAQGLGSYNEQFF	TGTGCCAGCAGCGCTCAGGGTCTCGGCTCCTACAATGAGCAGTTCTTC
TRBD1	TRBJ1-5	TRBV28	NA	CASREQDRGHQPQHF	TGTGCCAGCAGAGAACAGGACAGGGGGCATCAGCCCCAGCATTTT
NA	TRBJ1-2	TRBV6-1	NA	CASSERTAGYTF	TGTGCCAGCAGTGAAAGGACAGCCGGCTACACCTTC
TRBD1	TRBJ2-4	TRBV7-2	once	CASSWGQGLAKNIQYF	TGTGCCAGCAGCTGGGGACAGGGACTAGCCAAAAACATTCAGTACTTC
NA	TRBJ2-1	TRBV4-3	NA	CASSPEGPSYNEQFF	TGCGCCAGCAGCCCCGAGGGTCCGTCCTACAATGAGCAGTTCTTC
TRBD1	TRBJ1-6	TRBV14	NA	CASRAGTDNSPLHF	TGTGCCAGCAGAGCCGGGACAGATAATTCACCCCTCCACTTT
TRBD2	TRBJ2-3	TRBV11-2	NA	CASLWAAGGADTQYF	TGTGCCAGCCTCTGGGCAGCGGGGGGTGCAGATACGCAGTATTTT
NA	TRBJ2-3	TRBV7-2	NA	CASSPGVLRTDTQYF	TGTGCCAGCAGCCCCGGTGTATTGCGCACAGATACGCAGTATTTT
NA	TRBJ1-1	TRBV11-3	few	CASSSDGGNTEAFF	TGTGCCAGCAGCTCCGACGGGGGGAACACTGAAGCTTTCTTT
NA	TRBJ1-3	TRBV12-3/TRBV12-4	NA	CASSSGGNTIYF	TGTGCCAGCAGTTCGGGTGGAAACACCATATATTTT
TRBD1	TRBJ2-2	TRBV14	NA	CASRGTVNTGELFF	TGTGCCAGCAGAGGGACAGTGAACACCGGGGAGCTGTTTTTT
TRBD1	TRBJ1-1	TRBV12-3/TRBV12-4	NA	CASRTTGGTEAFF	TGTGCCAGCAGAACCACAGGGGGGACTGAAGCTTTCTTT
TRBD2	TRBJ2-5	TRBV30	NA	CAWSVRTSGGPKETQYF	TGTGCCTGGAGTGTACGTACTAGCGGGGGGCCAAAAGAGACCCAGTACTTC
NA	TRBJ2-2	TRBV6-5	NA	CATRGIGELFF	TGTGCCACCCGGGGGATCGGGGAGCTGTTTTTT